This entry lists 10 T cell receptor beta chains sequenced from one sample in a study of a mutant IDH1 vaccine in newly diagnosed glioma. Sequenced by immunoSEQ multiplex PCR; TCRdb stores in-frame clones only, minus some. In the table there are tens of thousands of clones, roughly 80% of which are singletons. The time point: baseline, week 1 (first vaccination visit). This sample's treatment: pre-vaccination baseline after standard-of-care therapy. This specimen was PBMCs, taken from a glioma patient treated with radiotherapy, temozolomide or both. Receptors were obtained from a man aged 35 to 55 with glioma. Some clones in this sample may be carry-over from other donors' samples.

The V gene is TRBV5-1, the J gene TRBJ1-2; D gene ambiguous. Germline loops: CDR1 SGHRS, CDR2 YFSETQ. Trimming removed 0 bases from V and 3 bases from J, with 6 bases in between. The CDR3 has 13 amino acids. CDR3: CASSLEEYYGYTF. DNA of the CDR3: TGCGCCAGCAGCTTGGAGGAGTACTATGGCTACACCTTC.

V and J are TRBV5-1 and TRBJ1-3; 8 bases align to TRBD1. Trimming at V came to 1 base and at J to 4 bases, leaving 7 bases not matched to a gene. Germline V lookup: CDR1 SGHRS, CDR2 YFSETQ. This CDR3 region has 16 residues. CDR3 nucleotide sequence: TGCGCCAGCAGCTTGACAGGGGGAAATTCGGGAAACACCATATATTTT. It yields the protein CASSLTGGNSGNTIYF.

The chain links TRBV5-8 to TRBJ1-2; D call uncertain. CDR3 size: 13 residues. CDR1 and CDR2 from the germline V gene are SGHTS and YDEGEE. The V end was cut by 6 bases, the J end by 0 bases, with 9 bases between. This chain's CDR3 is CASKGYANYGYTF. The CDR3 DNA follows: TGTGCCAGCAAGGGCTATGCTAACTATGGCTACACCTTC.

CDR3 amino acids: CASRATGTSGGYTF. The DNA for the CDR3 is TGTGCCAGCAGGGCGACAGGGACCTCGGGAGGCTACACCTTC. This chain joins TRBV2 and TRBJ1-2, with TRBD1 identical over 7 bases. CDR3 length: 14 amino acids. V was clipped by 6 bases and J by 8 bases; unmatched bases: 12. The germline V gene encodes CDR1 SNHLY and CDR2 FYNNEI.

CDR3 coding DNA: TGTGCCAGCAGCTTCGCCGGTCTTACCATATATTTT. Its translation: CASSFAGLTIYF. The chain carries TRBV7-2 and TRBJ1-3; D not resolved. Looked up from germline, CDR1 is SGHTA and CDR2 is FQGNSA. CDR3 length: 12 amino acids. V was pared by 3 bases and J by 10 bases, with 10 bases between.

The DNA for the CDR3 is TGTGCTAGTGGTTTAGAGACTAGAGTCGAGCAGTACTTC. Protein: CASGLETRVEQYF. The rearrangement uses TRBV12-5 and TRBJ2-7; possibly TRBD2 for D (6 bases). Germline-derived CDR1 and CDR2 are LGHNT and FRNRAP. This CDR3 spans 13 amino acids. V shed 3 bases and J shed 6 bases, with 12 bases lying between them.

The chain combines TRBV25-1 with TRBJ2-7; no clear D. The CDR3 covers 12 residues. Germline V gene lookup returns CDR1 MGHDK and CDR2 SYGVNS. V was pared by 4 bases and J by 9 bases, with 13 bases between. CDR3 nucleotides: TGTGCCAGCAGTGCGGGCCTCCCCAGGCAGTACTTC. Amino acid sequence: CASSAGLPRQYF.

The chain employs TRBV29-1 and TRBJ1-2; D is possibly TRBD1 (5 bases). Trimming took off 8 bases at V and 2 bases at J, with 15 bases between the two ends. CDR1 and CDR2 from the germline V gene are SQVTM and ANQGSEA. This CDR3 contains 13 residues. The DNA of the CDR3 is TGCAGCACCACGGGGCGCGTCAACTATGGCTACACCTTC. Residues: CSTTGRVNYGYTF.

This sequence joins TRBV19 and TRBJ1-4, with D unresolved. Looked up from germline, CDR1 is LNHDA and CDR2 is SQIVND (reference sequence). V was trimmed by 3 bases and J by 5 bases, leaving 7 bases between them. The CDR3 contains 13 residues. The CDR3 spells CASSIGGNEKLFF. The CDR3 DNA reads TGTGCCAGTAGTATTGGTGGAAATGAAAAACTGTTTTTT.

The chain combines TRBV30 with TRBJ2-7; D gene unclear. From germline, CDR1 is GTSNPN and CDR2 SVGIG (reference sequence). Between the trimmed V and J ends, which lost 0 bases and 5 bases, there was a span of 8 bases. The CDR3 contains 12 residues. The CDR3 loop reads CAWSVLTHEQYF. The CDR3 bases are TGTGCCTGGAGTGTACTGACGCACGAGCAGTACTTC. The entire variable domain, with the rest obtained from reference TRBV30 and TRBJ2-7, is as follows: SQTIHQWPATLVQPVGSPLSLECTVEGTSNPNLYWYRQAAGRGLQLLFYSVGIGQISSEVPQNLSASRPQDRQFILSSKKLLLSDSGFYLCAWSVLTHEQYFGPGTRLTVT.